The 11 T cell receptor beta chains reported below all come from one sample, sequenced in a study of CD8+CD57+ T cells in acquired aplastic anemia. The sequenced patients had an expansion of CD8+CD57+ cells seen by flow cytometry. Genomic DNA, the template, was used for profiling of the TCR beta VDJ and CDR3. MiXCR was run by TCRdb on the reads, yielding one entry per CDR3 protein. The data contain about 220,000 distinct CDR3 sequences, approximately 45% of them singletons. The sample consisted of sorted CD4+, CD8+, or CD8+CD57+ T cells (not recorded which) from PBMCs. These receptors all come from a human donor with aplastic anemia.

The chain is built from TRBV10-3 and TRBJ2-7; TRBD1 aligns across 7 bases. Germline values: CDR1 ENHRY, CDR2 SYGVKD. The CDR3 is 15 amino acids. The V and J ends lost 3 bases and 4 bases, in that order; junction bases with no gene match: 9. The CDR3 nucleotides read TGTGCCATCAGTGAAAGTAGAGGGGGCCCGTACGAGCAGTACTTC. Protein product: CAISESRGGPYEQYF.

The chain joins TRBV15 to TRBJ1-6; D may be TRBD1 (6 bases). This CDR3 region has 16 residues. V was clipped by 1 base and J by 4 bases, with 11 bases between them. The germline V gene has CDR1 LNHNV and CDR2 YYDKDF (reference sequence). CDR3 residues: CATSRGTAAYNSPLHF. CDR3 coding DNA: TGTGCCACCAGCAGAGGGACAGCAGCGTATAATTCACCCCTCCACTTT.

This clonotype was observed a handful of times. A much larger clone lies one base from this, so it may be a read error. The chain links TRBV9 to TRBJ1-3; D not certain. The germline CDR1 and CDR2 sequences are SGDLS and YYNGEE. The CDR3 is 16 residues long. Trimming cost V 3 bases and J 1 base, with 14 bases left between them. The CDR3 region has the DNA TGTGCCAGCAGCGCAGACCGGACTGATTCTGGAAACACCATATATTTT. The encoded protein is CASSADRTDSGNTIYF.

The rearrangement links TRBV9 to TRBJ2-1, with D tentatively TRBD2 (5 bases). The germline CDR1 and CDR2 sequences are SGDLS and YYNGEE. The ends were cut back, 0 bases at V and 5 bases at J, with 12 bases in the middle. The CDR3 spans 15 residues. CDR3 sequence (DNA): TGTGCCAGCAGCGTAGCAGGTAGCGCCGACAATGAGCAGTTCTTC. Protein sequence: CASSVAGSADNEQFF.

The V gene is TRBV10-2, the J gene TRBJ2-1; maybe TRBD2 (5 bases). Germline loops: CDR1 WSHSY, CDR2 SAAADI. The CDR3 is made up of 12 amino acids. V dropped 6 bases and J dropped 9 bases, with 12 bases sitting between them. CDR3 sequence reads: CASSASGVEQFF. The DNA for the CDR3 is TGCGCCAGCAGCGCTTCCGGGGTTGAGCAGTTCTTC.

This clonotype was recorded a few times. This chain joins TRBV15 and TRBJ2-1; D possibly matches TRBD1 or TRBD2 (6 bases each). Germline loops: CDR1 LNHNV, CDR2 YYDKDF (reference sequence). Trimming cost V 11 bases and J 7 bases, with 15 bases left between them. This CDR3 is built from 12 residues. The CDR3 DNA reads TGTGCCGGGGGGCGGACTGGGAATGAGCAGTTCTTC. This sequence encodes CAGGRTGNEQFF.

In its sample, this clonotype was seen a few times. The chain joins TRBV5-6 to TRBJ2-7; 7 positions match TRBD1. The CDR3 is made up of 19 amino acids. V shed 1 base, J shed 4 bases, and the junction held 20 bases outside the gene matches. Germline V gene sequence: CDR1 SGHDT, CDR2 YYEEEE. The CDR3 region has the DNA TGTGCCAGCAGCTTGCTCGCGACAGGGACCTATAGTGGAAGTTACGAGCAGTACTTC. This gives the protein CASSLLATGTYSGSYEQYF.

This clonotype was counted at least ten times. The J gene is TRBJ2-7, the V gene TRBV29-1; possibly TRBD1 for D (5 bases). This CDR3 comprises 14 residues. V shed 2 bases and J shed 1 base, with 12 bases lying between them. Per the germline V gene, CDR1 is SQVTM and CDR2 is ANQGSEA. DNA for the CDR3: TGCAGCGTTGAAACAGGCACCCAATCCTACGAGCAGTACTTC. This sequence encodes CSVETGTQSYEQYF.

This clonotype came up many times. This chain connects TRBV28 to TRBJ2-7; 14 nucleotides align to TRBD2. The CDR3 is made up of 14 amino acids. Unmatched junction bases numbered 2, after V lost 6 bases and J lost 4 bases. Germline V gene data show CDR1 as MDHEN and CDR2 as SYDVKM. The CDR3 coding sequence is TGTGCCAGCAGGACTAGCGGGAGGGGGTACGAGCAGTACTTC. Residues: CASRTSGRGYEQYF.

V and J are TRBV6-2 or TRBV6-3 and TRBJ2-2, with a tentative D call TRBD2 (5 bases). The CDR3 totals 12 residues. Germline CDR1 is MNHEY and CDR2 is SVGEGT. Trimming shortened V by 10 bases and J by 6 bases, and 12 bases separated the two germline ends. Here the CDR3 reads CATDGIPGELFF. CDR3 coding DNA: TGTGCCACCGACGGGATCCCCGGGGAGCTGTTTTTT.

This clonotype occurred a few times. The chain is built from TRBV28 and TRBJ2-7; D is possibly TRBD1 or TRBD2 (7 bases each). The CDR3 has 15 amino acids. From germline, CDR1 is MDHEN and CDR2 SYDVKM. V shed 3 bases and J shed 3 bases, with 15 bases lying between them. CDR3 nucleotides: TGTGCCAGCAGTTTGGGGGGGACAGAAGACTACGAGCAGTACTTC. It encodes CASSLGGTEDYEQYF.